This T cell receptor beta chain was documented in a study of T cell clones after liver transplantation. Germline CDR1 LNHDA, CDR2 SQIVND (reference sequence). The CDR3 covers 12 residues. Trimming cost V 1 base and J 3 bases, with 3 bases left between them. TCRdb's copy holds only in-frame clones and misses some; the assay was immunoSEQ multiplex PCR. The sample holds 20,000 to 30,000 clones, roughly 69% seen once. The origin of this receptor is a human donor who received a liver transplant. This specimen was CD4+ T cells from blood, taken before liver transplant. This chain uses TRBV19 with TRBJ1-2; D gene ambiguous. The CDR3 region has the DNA TGTGCCAGTAGTATAGCACACTATGGCTACACCTTC. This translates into CASSIAHYGYTF.